These 2 T cell receptor beta chains originate from one sample sequenced in a study of T cells in Graves' hyperthyroidism and ophthalmopathy. TCR beta CDR3 regions were amplified from RNA. The primer set for the first-round RT-PCR of the TCR CDR3 was HTBI. Via MiXCR, TCRdb re-called the multiplex PCR reads, giving one row per CDR3 protein. The sample lists hundreds of thousands of distinct CDR3 sequences, around 38% occurring once. Sequencing was performed on blood. These receptors were taken from a young man with Graves' hyperthyroidism.

For this clonotype: This may stem from a read error, because a much larger clone lies one nucleotide away. V gene TRBV7-9 combines with J gene TRBJ2-7; tentatively, D is TRBD2 (5 bases). From germline, CDR1 is SEHNR and CDR2 FQNEAQ (reference sequence). This CDR3 spans 14 amino acids. CDR3 residues: CASSRTTTTYGQYF. The CDR3 DNA sequence: TGTGCCAGCAGTCGCACGACTACTACCTACGGGCAGTACTTC.

Comments on this clonotype: The junction shows a germline mismatch at one end, possibly a read error. The chain uses TRBV7-2 and TRBJ1-1; D is possibly TRBD1 (5 bases). The CDR3 contains 15 residues. Germline lookup yields CDR1 SGHTA and CDR2 FQGNSA. This CDR3 reads CASSQDSGLNTEAFF. The CDR3 nucleotides are TGCGCCAGCAGCCAAGATTCAGGGCTGAACACTGAAGCTTTCTTT.